This T cell receptor (beta chain) was sequenced during a study of cytomegalovirus exposure and HLA in healthy donors. On this clone itself: Its target is unknown.

Study observations and caveats: Per a prior analysis, the majority of TCR beta V segments were productive roughly 87% or roughly 30% of the time.

PCR involved 60 Vbeta and 13 Jbeta primers. Method: immunoSEQ multiplex PCR; TCRdb's copy keeps in-frame clones and lacks some. The sample has about 140,000 clones, about 75% seen once. The specimen sequenced was PBMCs. The sequence was obtained from a woman aged 25-40 years in good health and CMV-seronegative.

CDR3 amino acids: CASSPPGTRGNTIYF. The CDR3 region has the DNA TGTGCCAGCTCACCCCCGGGGACACGAGGGAACACCATATATTTT. The chain employs TRBV18 and TRBJ1-3, with a possible D match to TRBD1 (6 bases). CDR3 length: 15 amino acids. Trimming pared 3 bases from V and 7 bases from J, leaving 16 bases between. Looked up from germline, CDR1 is KGHSH and CDR2 is LQKENI.